This T cell receptor (beta chain) was identified during a study of HIV-infected patients and healthy controls. V shed 0 bases and J shed 1 base, with 8 bases lying between them. Per germline, CDR1 KGHSH and CDR2 LQKENI. This CDR3 is 15 amino acids long. Around 0.5 ug RNA was reverse transcribed with alpha and beta constant-region primers. Alpha and beta chain libraries were made separately by chain-specific third strand synthesis with multiplexing indices. Priming off the SP2 site generated the second strand. Each CDR3 protein gets one entry after TCRdb re-called the 5' RACE reads with MiXCR. The sample includes a few thousand distinct CDR3 sequences, less than 15% of them seen just once. This clonotype was detected only a few times. The repertoire came from unfractionated whole blood and reflected all unsorted peripheral T cells.

The sample was blood, taken before antiretroviral therapy. The chain recombines TRBV18 with TRBJ2-3; D uncertain. This TCR came from an adult with HIV infection. The CDR3 reads CASSPPDSGTDTQYF. As DNA, the CDR3 is TGTGCCAGCTCACCACCGGATTCTGGCACAGATACGCAGTATTTT. The full variable domain, its missing parts supplied by reference TRBV18 and TRBJ2-3, is NAGVMQNPRHLVRRRGQEARLRCSPMKGHSHVYWYRQLPEEGLKFMVYLQKENIIDESGMPKERFSAEFPKEGPSILRIQQVVRGDSAAYFCASSPPDSGTDTQYFGPGTRLTVL.